These T cell receptor beta chains were read from a single sample in a study of human T cells and chemical hapten exposure. One entry per CDR3 protein results from TCRdb running MiXCR on the reads. This sample yields about 120,000 distinct CDR3 sequences, of which less than 10% are seen a single time; over 1.1% belongs to the top ten. Sequenced input: whole blood. The origin of the receptors is a human donor in good health. Some clones in this sample may be carry-over from other donors' samples. Each CDR3 is given with its conserved first and last residue. The D gene is left open where the match is weak. Some rows have no size entry. The others give once, few or many, or a class for an expanded clone.

D: TRBD1; size: few; V: TRBV7-9; J: TRBJ1-2; DNA: TGTGCCAGCAGCCCGATACAGGGGGATGTACCCTATGGCTACACCTTC; CDR3: CASSPIQGDVPYGYTF
D: TRBD1; size: few; V: TRBV7-3; J: TRBJ1-1; DNA: TGTGCCAGCAGCTTACAGGGACAGGTCGCTGAAGCTTTCTTT; CDR3: CASSLQGQVAEAFF
D: TRBD1; size: many; V: TRBV5-6; J: TRBJ1-5; DNA: TGTGCCAGCAGCTTGGCGGGACAGGGGGCCAATCAGCCCCAGCATTTT; CDR3: CASSLAGQGANQPQHF
D: NA; size: many; V: TRBV6-5; J: TRBJ1-5; DNA: TGTGCCAGCAGTTACTCACCGCGACAGCCCCAGCATTTT; CDR3: CASSYSPRQPQHF
D: TRBD2; size: NA; V: TRBV29-1; J: TRBJ2-1; DNA: TGCAGCGTTGTGGGCGGGGGGTCCCGAAACAATGAGCAGTTCTTC; CDR3: CSVVGGGSRNNEQFF
D: TRBD2; size: many; V: TRBV20-1; J: TRBJ2-2; DNA: TGCAGTGCTAGAGATCCTCGGGGGGTCACCGGGGAGCTGTTTTTT; CDR3: CSARDPRGVTGELFF
D: NA; size: few; V: TRBV27; J: TRBJ2-6; DNA: TGTGCCAGCAGTTTATTCCCGGGCGCGATCTCTGGGGCCAACGTCCTGACTTTC; CDR3: CASSLFPGAISGANVLTF
D: TRBD1; size: many; V: TRBV5-1; J: TRBJ2-7; DNA: TGCGCCAGCAGCTCCTCAGGGGGCTACGAGCAGTACTTC; CDR3: CASSSSGGYEQYF
D: NA; size: NA; V: TRBV2; J: TRBJ2-1; DNA: TGTGCCAGCAGTGGGAGGGGCAGGAATGAGCAGTTCTTC; CDR3: CASSGRGRNEQFF
D: TRBD2; size: NA; V: TRBV29-1; J: TRBJ2-1; DNA: TGCAGCGTTGAAGATATCACTAGCGGGAGCAATGGGAATGAGCAGTTCTTC; CDR3: CSVEDITSGSNGNEQFF
D: NA; size: NA; V: TRBV12-3/TRBV12-4; J: TRBJ1-3; DNA: TGTGCCAGCAGGAACCCGGGCTCTGGAAACACCATATATTTT; CDR3: CASRNPGSGNTIYF
D: TRBD1; size: many; V: TRBV2; J: TRBJ1-6; DNA: TGTGCCAGCAGCCGAATGACAGGGCAGAATTCACCCCTCCACTTT; CDR3: CASSRMTGQNSPLHF
D: NA; size: NA; V: TRBV10-3; J: TRBJ1-5; DNA: TGTGCCATCACCCCAGGGAGTAATCAGCCCCAGCATTTT; CDR3: CAITPGSNQPQHF
D: NA; size: few; V: TRBV3-1; J: TRBJ1-2; DNA: TGTGCCAGCAGCCCCCCCGGCGGATACTATGGCTACACCTTC; CDR3: CASSPPGGYYGYTF
D: NA; size: few; V: TRBV5-1; J: TRBJ2-6; DNA: TGCGCCAGCAGCCAGGACGGATACTCTGGGGCCAACGTCCTGACTTTC; CDR3: CASSQDGYSGANVLTF
D: NA; size: many; V: TRBV10-3; J: TRBJ2-3; DNA: TGTGCCATCTTGCGGGACCTCACAGATACGCAGTATTTT; CDR3: CAILRDLTDTQYF
D: NA; size: few; V: TRBV5-1; J: TRBJ2-1; DNA: TGCGCCAGCAGCTTGCAACGGGATTATAGGGATGAGCAGTTCTTC; CDR3: CASSLQRDYRDEQFF
D: TRBD1; size: NA; V: TRBV10-3; J: TRBJ2-7; DNA: TGTGCCATCAGTGATATCGAGACAGACAGGGTCGGCGAGCAGTACTTC; CDR3: CAISDIETDRVGEQYF
D: TRBD2; size: many; V: TRBV19; J: TRBJ2-3; DNA: TGTGCCAGTAGTATCAGGCCCTCAAGACTAGCGGGAGGCACAGATACGCAGTATTTT; CDR3: CASSIRPSRLAGGTDTQYF
D: NA; size: few; V: TRBV5-1; J: TRBJ2-7; DNA: TGCGCCAGCAGCCGGAGAGCAGACGCCAAAGGGGACGAGCAGTACTTC; CDR3: CASSRRADAKGDEQYF
D: NA; size: few; V: TRBV29-1; J: TRBJ2-5; DNA: TGCAGCGTTGATGTAAGCGGCAGCCCGAAATACTTC; CDR3: CSVDVSGSPKYF
D: TRBD1; size: few; V: TRBV5-1; J: TRBJ2-7; DNA: TGCGCCAGCAGCCCCCGGGGACAGGGGGCCTACGAGCAGTACTTC; CDR3: CASSPRGQGAYEQYF
D: TRBD1; size: many; V: TRBV6-5; J: TRBJ1-5; DNA: TGTGCCAGCAGCTACGACAGGGGGAAGGATCAGCCCCAGCATTTT; CDR3: CASSYDRGKDQPQHF
D: NA; size: NA; V: TRBV3-1; J: TRBJ2-5; DNA: TGTGCCAGCACCTCGCACCTACAGGGCCACGAGACCCAGTACTTC; CDR3: CASTSHLQGHETQYF
D: NA; size: few; V: TRBV5-6; J: TRBJ1-5; DNA: TGTGCCAGCAGCTCGGGACCGACCCCGGAGCCCCAGCATTTT; CDR3: CASSSGPTPEPQHF
D: NA; size: few; V: TRBV5-1; J: TRBJ1-3; DNA: TGCGCCAGCAGCTTCCTAGGCAGCTCTGGAAACACCATATATTTT; CDR3: CASSFLGSSGNTIYF
D: NA; size: few; V: TRBV3-1; J: TRBJ2-1; DNA: TGTGCCAGCAGCCAAGAACCAGACGCTACCTACAATGAGCAGTTCTTC; CDR3: CASSQEPDATYNEQFF
D: NA; size: many; V: TRBV12-5; J: TRBJ1-2; DNA: TGTGCTAGTGGTTTTATTTCGACAGGCCTCTATGGCTACACCTTC; CDR3: CASGFISTGLYGYTF
D: TRBD1; size: NA; V: TRBV5-1; J: TRBJ1-1; DNA: TGCGCCAGCAGCTTAAGGACAGGGGGAGACACTGAAGCTTTCTTT; CDR3: CASSLRTGGDTEAFF
D: TRBD1; size: few; V: TRBV14; J: TRBJ2-5; DNA: TGTGCCAGCAGCCCAATGGACAGGGTGGAGACCCAGTACTTC; CDR3: CASSPMDRVETQYF
D: TRBD1; size: few; V: TRBV11-1; J: TRBJ2-7; DNA: TGTGCCAGCAGCTTGGGGACAGGGAGGTACGAGCAGTACTTC; CDR3: CASSLGTGRYEQYF
D: NA; size: many; V: TRBV7-8; J: TRBJ1-1; DNA: TGTGCCAGCAGCTTAGGCGTTACAGGGAGATCCTTCATGAACACTGAAGCTTTCTTT; CDR3: CASSLGVTGRSFMNTEAFF
D: TRBD1; size: NA; V: TRBV13; J: TRBJ1-2; DNA: TGTGCCAGCAGCTCCCGGGACAGGGGTTTCTATGGCTACACCTTC; CDR3: CASSSRDRGFYGYTF
D: NA; size: few; V: TRBV19; J: TRBJ1-5; DNA: TGTGCCAGTACCCTCACCCCAGGCAGGGAGACCTATCAGCCCCAGCATTTT; CDR3: CASTLTPGRETYQPQHF
D: NA; size: many; V: TRBV6-6; J: TRBJ2-3; DNA: TGTGCCAGCAAAGGGCTTCAGATACCTACGCAGTATTTT; CDR3: CASKGLQIPTQYF
D: NA; size: many; V: TRBV3-1; J: TRBJ2-2; DNA: TGTGCCAGCAGCCCCCCGACGGGATTCACCGGGGAGCTGTTTTTT; CDR3: CASSPPTGFTGELFF
D: NA; size: few; V: TRBV7-9; J: TRBJ2-5; DNA: TGTGCCAGCAGCACGATTCCGGAGACCCAGTACTTC; CDR3: CASSTIPETQYF
D: NA; size: few; V: TRBV20-1; J: TRBJ2-3; DNA: TGCAGTGCTAGAGGGCTAGACTTAGATACGCAGTATTTT; CDR3: CSARGLDLDTQYF
D: NA; size: many; V: TRBV21-1; J: TRBJ2-3; DNA: TGTGCCAGCAGCAAAGGAGCTAGCGGGACTGGAGGGTATTTT; CDR3: CASSKGASGTGGYF
D: NA; size: NA; V: TRBV6-2/TRBV6-3; J: TRBJ2-2; DNA: TGTGCCAGCAGTTACCCTACCTCGGGGGCCACTACCGGGGAGCTGTTTTTT; CDR3: CASSYPTSGATTGELFF
D: TRBD1; size: NA; V: TRBV20-1; J: TRBJ2-6; DNA: TGCAGTGCTAGATTGGGTGGGGGACAGGGCGACTCTGGGGCCAACGTCCTGACTTTC; CDR3: CSARLGGGQGDSGANVLTF
D: TRBD1; size: many; V: TRBV12-3/TRBV12-4; J: TRBJ1-2; DNA: TGTGCCAGCAGTACGGGACAGTCTGGATATGGCTACACCTTC; CDR3: CASSTGQSGYGYTF
D: NA; size: many; V: TRBV5-1; J: TRBJ1-1; DNA: TGCGCCAGCAGCGGAGTCGGCTTGAACACTGAAGCTTTCTTT; CDR3: CASSGVGLNTEAFF
D: NA; size: few; V: TRBV7-8; J: TRBJ2-1; DNA: TGTGCCAGCAGCCCCGAAGGGTTAGCGTCTTACAATGAGCAGTTCTTC; CDR3: CASSPEGLASYNEQFF